A single T cell receptor beta chain is shown here with its context. Its antigen is currently unknown. This entry comes from a study of cytomegalovirus exposure and HLA in healthy donors. Study results and caveats: By HLA locus, TCR association rates varied in a later analysis, with DRB1 showing the most and HLA-C the fewest. Researchers reported in a later analysis that a missense DCLRE1C variant was tied to TCR beta V- and J-gene trimming. Of the V segments, some could not be distinguished, including TRBV6-2 and TRBV6-3, and were excluded.

PCR involved 60 Vbeta and 13 Jbeta primers. TCRdb's copy holds only in-frame clones and misses some; the assay was immunoSEQ multiplex PCR. There are under 200,000 clones in the sample; 77% occur only once, and 2% to 3% lies in the top ten. J lost 5 bases, V lost 11 bases, and 13 bases had no gene match. From germline, CDR1 is LNHDA and CDR2 SQIVND (reference sequence). This CDR3 has 14 amino acids. The sample consisted of PBMCs. This rearrangement joins TRBV19 to TRBJ1-1; TRBD1 matches 8 bases. The receptor was derived from a woman aged 40 to 50 in good health and CMV-seropositive. CDR3 amino acids: CAALRTGKRTEAFF. CDR3 nucleotide sequence: TGTGCCGCCCTCCGGACAGGGAAAAGAACTGAAGCTTTCTTT. The variable domain in full, completed from reference TRBV19 and TRBJ1-1, reads DGGITQSPKYLFRKEGQNVTLSCEQNLNHDAMYWYRQDPGQGLRLIYYSQIVNDFQKGDIAEGYSVSREKKESFPLTVTSAQKNPTAFYLCAALRTGKRTEAFFGQGTRLTVV.